A selection of T cell receptor beta chains follows, all from one sample in a study of T cell responses to AZD1222 COVID-19 vaccine. The table came from immunoSEQ multiplex PCR; TCRdb's copy has only in-frame clones and leaves some out. The top ten clones hold 1.3% of a sample with 150,000 or so clones, approximately 90% of them seen once. The sample was peripheral blood, taken 28 days after the second AZD1222 dose. Receptor source: an adult who received the AZD1222 COVID-19 vaccine. Each CDR3 is given with its conserved first and last residue.

V gene	J gene	CDR3 protein
TRBV7-2	TRBJ2-7	CASTGLASSYEQYF
TRBV5-1	TRBJ1-2	CASSFGESGNYGYTF
TRBV2	TRBJ2-1	CASTRLVSYNEQFF
TRBV7-2	TRBJ2-7	CASSYVGSYEQYF
TRBV3-1/TRBV3-2	TRBJ2-7	CASSQGAGSRYEQYF
TRBV6-4	TRBJ1-2	CASSRTTSGYGYTF
TRBV18	TRBJ2-2	CASSPIRDGELFF
TRBV6-5	TRBJ2-2	CASRVDRGAGELFF
TRBV7-2	TRBJ1-5	CASSLLGNGNQPQHF
TRBV14	TRBJ1-1	CASSQEGIETGFDSFMNTEAFF
TRBV18	TRBJ1-4	CASSLGATNEKLFF
TRBV7-2	TRBJ2-1	CASSSGGGSYNEQFF
TRBV7-2	TRBJ1-1	CASSFPPGGGGRPEAFF
TRBV30	TRBJ2-5	CAWSVRRSRLEGETQYF
TRBV7-4	TRBJ1-3	CASSPFRDSLDF
TRBV19	TRBJ1-1	CASSIVRGGANTEAFF
TRBV5-4	TRBJ2-7	CASSLDRGGEQYF
TRBV29-1	TRBJ1-3	CSVGDRAGNTIYF
TRBV7-9	TRBJ2-1	CASSLIGTGYNEQFF
TRBV5-8	TRBJ1-1	CASSESTGMNTEAFF
TRBV29-1	TRBJ1-1	CSVREVNTEAFF
TRBV18	TRBJ1-1	CASSPRTGLDTEAFF
TRBV6-4	TRBJ1-1	CASSTGADTEAFF
TRBV7-9	TRBJ1-1	CASNAPNNTEAFF
TRBV30	TRBJ2-4	CAWGNTLAKNIQYF
TRBV6-1	TRBJ2-7	CASSEERAGEGYEQYF
TRBV4-1	TRBJ2-3	CASSQDGLAGGQTDTQYF
TRBV12-3/TRBV12-4	TRBJ2-7	CASTLASAYEQYF
TRBV6-5	TRBJ1-2	CASRRGQGVNYGYTF
TRBV19	TRBJ1-1	CASSTDFGTGDLKAFF
TRBV30	TRBJ2-5	CAWSGYRQETQYF
TRBV6-2/TRBV6-3	TRBJ1-1	CASSYRAGLNTEAFF
TRBV6-1	TRBJ1-1	CASSEVGAKRTEAFF
TRBV6-2/TRBV6-3	TRBJ2-3	CASSAGGSRADTQYF
TRBV10-2	TRBJ2-1	CASSEWGTSGTNEQFF
TRBV12-3/TRBV12-4	TRBJ2-1	CASSLAGLAGGFF
TRBV7-2	TRBJ2-1	CASSRAGGPLFF
TRBV30	TRBJ1-5	CALNRGQVSQPQHF